This T cell receptor beta chain was identified during a study of T cells after yellow fever vaccination. Study background: With SMART-Seq v4 Ultra Low Input, the fractions containing low cell numbers were prepared. Overall study findings and caveats: Weaker, the secondary response had a peak occurring faster, on day 5 versus 15.

5'RACE template switching added a universal primer site and UMIs to TCR cDNA. Each CDR3 protein gets one entry after TCRdb re-called the 5' RACE reads with MiXCR. The table lists approximately 550,000 distinct CDR3 sequences, about 14% of them singletons. This clonotype was found many times. No antigen is known for it. Trimming removed 1 base at V and 4 bases at J, with 13 bases between. Germline assignment: CDR1 SQVTM and CDR2 ANQGSEA. This CDR3 has 14 amino acids. The material sequenced was PBMCs, taken on the day of the yellow fever booster vaccination. The sequence was obtained from a young man who received the YFV17D yellow fever vaccine. V and J are TRBV29-1 and TRBJ2-5; the D gene is possibly TRBD2 (5 bases). DNA of the CDR3: TGCAGCGTTGAAGGAAGCGGCCTCCGAGAGACCCAGTACTTC. It encodes CSVEGSGLRETQYF.